One and the same sample provided the 15 T cell receptor beta chains below, sequenced in a study of spatial heterogeneity in lung cancer. Time point defined: blood at routine non-recurrence follow-up after resection. TCRdb ran MiXCR on the 5' RACE reads and lists one entry per CDR3 protein. In the table there are 25,000 to 35,000 distinct CDR3 sequences, 5% to 5.5% of which are singletons. Sequencing used PBMCs, obtained at follow-up. Source of these receptors: a female donor with early-stage non-small cell lung cancer.

This clonotype was recorded a few times. The rearrangement joins TRBV7-2 to TRBJ2-1; 10 nucleotides match TRBD1. The CDR3 runs to 16 residues. CDR1 and CDR2 from the germline V gene are SGHTA and FQGNSA. V shed 5 bases and J 3 bases; nucleotides not matched to a gene: 7. The CDR3 here is CASSAWTGGSYNEQFF. Written as DNA, the CDR3 is TGTGCCAGCAGCGCCTGGACAGGGGGAAGCTACAATGAGCAGTTCTTC.

This CDR3 reads CASSLFGAGEETQYF. The CDR3 region has the DNA TGTGCCAGCAGCCTCTTTGGTGCGGGAGAAGAGACCCAGTACTTC. The V and J genes are TRBV5-6 and TRBJ2-5; the match to TRBD2 covers 7 bases. This CDR3 is built from 15 residues. CDR1 is SGHDT, CDR2 YYEEEE, per germline. J was trimmed by 3 bases and V by 4 bases; bases with no gene match: 9.

This clonotype has at least ten counts. The rearrangement links TRBV6-2 or TRBV6-3 to TRBJ1-5; unclear D gene. CDR1 is MNHEY and CDR2 is SVGEGT in the germline V gene. V was cut by 3 bases and J by 4 bases, with 7 bases left in between. CDR3 length: 13 amino acids. Here the CDR3 reads CASSYGGNQPQHF. In nucleotides, the CDR3 is TGTGCCAGCAGTTATGGAGGGAATCAGCCCCAGCATTTT.

This clonotype was seen a handful of times. This chain joins TRBV7-2 and TRBJ1-3; 8 positions match TRBD1. The germline CDR1 and CDR2 sequences are SGHTA and FQGNSA. V was clipped by 8 bases and J by 5 bases; unmatched bases: 8. The CDR3 covers 14 residues. The CDR3 sequence is CASQKQGGRNTIYF. In nucleotides, the CDR3 is TGTGCCAGCCAAAAACAGGGGGGCAGAAACACCATATATTTT. Variable domain in full (rest from reference TRBV7-2 and TRBJ1-3): GAGVSQSPSNKVTEKGKDVELRCDPISGHTALYWYRQSLGQGLEFLIYFQGNSAPDKSGLPSDRFSAERTGGSVSTLTIQRTQQEDSAVYLCASQKQGGRNTIYFGEGSWLTVV.

This clonotype was found many times. This rearrangement joins TRBV25-1 to TRBJ2-5, with D possibly matching TRBD1 (5 bases). Looked up from germline, CDR1 is MGHDK and CDR2 is SYGVNS. The length of the CDR3 is 14 residues. V lost 2 bases, J lost 2 bases, and 9 bases lay in between. The CDR3 here is CASSEPRAQETQYF. CDR3 DNA sequence: TGTGCCAGCAGTGAACCCAGGGCACAAGAGACCCAGTACTTC. Full variable domain (outside the CDR3, taken from reference TRBV25-1 and TRBJ2-5): EADIYQTPRYLVIGTGKKITLECSQTMGHDKMYWYQQDPGMELHLIHYSYGVNSTEKGDLSSESTVSRIRTEHFPLTLESARPSHTSQYLCASSEPRAQETQYFGPGTRLLVL.

This clonotype was seen ten or more times. The chain recombines TRBV7-8 with TRBJ1-1; unclear D gene. The germline gives CDR1 SGHVS, CDR2 FQNEAQ. V was cut by 4 bases and J by 4 bases, with 19 bases left in between. CDR3 length: 16 amino acids. This CDR3 is CASSSRRVGGGTEAFF. The CDR3 nucleotides read TGTGCCAGCAGCTCCCGCCGGGTGGGAGGTGGCACTGAAGCTTTCTTT.

This clonotype was observed at least ten times. The chain uses TRBV29-1 and TRBJ1-2; maybe TRBD1 (5 bases). The CDR3 is 13 residues long. Germline lookup yields CDR1 SQVTM and CDR2 ANQGSEA. The V gene lost 6 bases and the J gene lost 4 bases, with 15 bases spanning the gap. In nucleotides, the CDR3 is TGCAGCGTGGAGGCGCCCGGGGGCTATGGCTACACCTTC. Its translation: CSVEAPGGYGYTF. Complete variable domain (other parts from reference TRBV29-1 and TRBJ1-2): SAVISQKPSRDICQRGTSLTIQCQVDSQVTMMFWYRQQPGQSLTLIATANQGSEATYESGFVIDKFPISRPNLTFSTLTVSNMSPEDSSIYLCSVEAPGGYGYTFGSGTRLTVV.

This clonotype was recorded at least ten times. This chain links TRBV10-3 with TRBJ2-3; 9 positions agree with TRBD1. The CDR3 has 14 residues. Germline assignment: CDR1 ENHRY and CDR2 SYGVKD. With V trimmed by 5 bases and J by 7 bases, 7 bases remained unmatched. The CDR3 is CAISPGQGENTQYF. In DNA form, the CDR3 reads TGTGCCATCAGTCCGGGACAGGGCGAAAATACGCAGTATTTT.

This clonotype was picked up many times. The V call is TRBV9, the J call TRBJ2-3, with D maybe TRBD2 (6 bases). CDR3 length equals 15 residues. Germline V gene lookup returns CDR1 SGDLS and CDR2 YYNGEE. V was shortened by 0 bases and J by 6 bases, with 14 bases between the two germline ends. This chain's CDR3 is CASSVGAGPSDTQYF. CDR3 in DNA: TGTGCCAGCAGCGTAGGCGCGGGGCCCTCGGATACGCAGTATTTT. Together with reference TRBV9 and TRBJ2-3, the CDR3 gives the full variable domain: DSGVTQTPKHLITATGQRVTLRCSPRSGDLSVYWYQQSLDQGLQFLIQYYNGEERAKGNILERFSAQQFPDLHSELNLSSLELGDSALYFCASSVGAGPSDTQYFGPGTRLTVL.

There are many counts of this clonotype. The V and J genes are TRBV19 and TRBJ2-4, with D perhaps matching TRBD1 (6 bases). Looked up from germline, CDR1 is LNHDA and CDR2 is SQIVND (reference sequence). This CDR3 is built from 15 residues. V shed 5 bases and J shed 2 bases, with 13 bases lying between them. Written as DNA, the CDR3 is TGTGCCAGTAGTGAACAGGGATGGACCAAAAACATTCAGTACTTC. It encodes CASSEQGWTKNIQYF.

This clonotype was seen many times. The gene calls are TRBV29-1 and TRBJ1-5; 11 nucleotides line up with TRBD1. The germline CDR1 and CDR2 sequences are SQVTM and ANQGSEA. V shed 6 bases, J shed 1 base, and the junction held 2 bases outside the gene matches. This CDR3 is 14 amino acids long. CDR3 region: CSVGDRGSNQPQHF. The CDR3 nucleotides read TGCAGCGTGGGGGACAGGGGGAGCAATCAGCCCCAGCATTTT. The full variable domain, its missing parts supplied by reference TRBV29-1 and TRBJ1-5, is SAVISQKPSRDICQRGTSLTIQCQVDSQVTMMFWYRQQPGQSLTLIATANQGSEATYESGFVIDKFPISRPNLTFSTLTVSNMSPEDSSIYLCSVGDRGSNQPQHFGDGTRLSIL.

The chain couples TRBV6-2 or TRBV6-3 to TRBJ2-1; TRBD2 matches 10 bases. Trimming took 6 bases from V and 2 from J; bases not matched to a gene: 4. CDR1 is MNHEY, CDR2 SVGEGT, per germline. The CDR3 totals 15 residues. The CDR3 DNA follows: TGTGCCAGCAGCTTGACTAGCGGGCCCTACAATGAGCAGTTCTTC. Translation: CASSLTSGPYNEQFF.

This clonotype was observed many times. The V and J genes are TRBV7-2 and TRBJ1-1; D not certain. This CDR3 contains 12 residues. The germline gives CDR1 SGHTA, CDR2 FQGNSA. V shed 6 bases and J shed 4 bases, with 9 bases lying between them. In DNA form, the CDR3 reads TGTGCCAGCAGTCCGAAGGTCACTGAAGCTTTCTTT. Protein: CASSPKVTEAFF.

This clonotype counts as medium-sized (0.01 to 0.1%). The genes are TRBV28 and TRBJ1-3; TRBD1 might be the D (5 bases). The CDR3 spans 15 residues. The germline gives CDR1 MDHEN, CDR2 SYDVKM. V was pared by 5 bases and J by 0 bases, with 11 bases between. CDR3 region: CASSPLGASGNTIYF. CDR3 nucleotides: TGTGCCAGCAGTCCCCTTGGGGCCTCTGGAAACACCATATATTTT.

The table lists this clonotype with many counts. The chain carries TRBV7-6 and TRBJ2-2; 12 bases align to TRBD1. This CDR3 contains 15 residues. The V segment lost 5 bases and the J segment 6 bases; nucleotides outside the gene matches: 4. Germline-derived CDR1 and CDR2 are SGHVS and FNYEAQ. This CDR3 is CASSIRDRGPGELFF. For the CDR3, the DNA is TGTGCCAGCAGCATCCGGGACAGGGGGCCCGGGGAGCTGTTTTTT.